This T cell receptor beta chain was observed in a study of blood T cell repertoires in COVID-19. This CDR3 is built from 14 residues. Germline CDR1 is KGHSH and CDR2 is LQKENI. V gave up 2 bases and J gave up 6 bases; unmatched junction bases: 3. Sequencing used immunoSEQ multiplex PCR; TCRdb keeps in-frame clones, though not all of them. The sample lists under 250,000 clones, around nine tenths occurring once. This clonotype originated in a woman aged 55-69 years who had recovered from COVID-19. The genes are TRBV18 and TRBJ2-3, with 9 bases that match TRBD2. The sequencing input was peripheral blood. The CDR3 DNA reads TGTGCCAGCTCACCAGCTAGCGGGGATGATACGCAGTATTTT. Translation gives CASSPASGDDTQYF.